This TCR beta chain came from a study of early T cells in non-severe SARS-CoV-2 infection (dated by TCRdb to about 2021). For context, the study as a whole: Because TCR sequencing was done on bulk RNA from unsorted whole blood, the alpha and beta chains could not be paired.

Based on the germline V gene, the CDR1 and CDR2 sequences are MNHNS and SASEGT. The CDR3 has 17 amino acids, counting the end cysteine and phenylalanine. Only the CDR3 region is kept as DNA, spanning 51 bases read in frame from base 1. V is pruned by 4 bases and J by 0 bases, leaving 10 bases of the junction without a gene match. A case-control design nested within a healthcare worker cohort in London, UK, was used, with weekly nasopharyngeal swab PCR tests and blood sampling performed. Healthcare workers were recruited between 23 and 31 March 2020, during the week of the UK lockdown, and were followed weekly for up to roughly 15 weeks. Findings and caveats that apply to the study as a whole: VDJdb matching was skewed toward anti-spike CD8 responses and likely underestimated virus-specific expansions by missing private and CD4 specificities.

This clonotype was observed at least ten times. Its target antigen remains unknown. Per-base quality was not reported, and no clone a single base away is much larger than it. Libraries were made using 5' RACE. The data were produced on a NextSeq 500. Unique molecular identifiers were attached to individual cDNA molecules in the TCR library protocol so that sequencing error and PCR bias could be corrected. Sequencing covered both TCR alpha and beta chains, and within each sample the abundances of alpha and beta sequences were tightly co-correlated. From the authors' description of their analysis: Decombinator V4 was used to perform V gene, J gene and CDR3 annotation of TCR sequences. TCRs were defined as expanded if a significant change between any two time points was detected under a Poisson model with p below 0.0001. TCR abundances were normalised to the total number of TCRs sequenced per sample and were expressed as counts per million. MAIT TCRs were defined by TRAV1-2 paired with TRAJ12, TRAJ20 or TRAJ33, and iNKT TCRs by TRAV10 paired with TRAJ18. VDJdb, accessed on 1 November 2021, was searched for TCRs annotated for CMV, EBV and SARS-CoV-2, and TCRs annotated for more than one antigen were excluded. The public reads were reanalyzed by TCRdb: fastp trimming at Q25, MiXCR alignment, in-frame beta chains only. All rows with the same CDR3 protein become a single entry with the most common DNA and genes. Here the V and J calls rest on TCRdb's processing, not on the authors' analysis. The sample table records tens of thousands of distinct CDR3 sequences; 8.5% to 10% of these occur just once. The top ten clones comprise roughly 4% of the sample.

This TCR derives from an adult who was a healthcare worker with PCR-confirmed SARS-CoV-2 infection or an uninfected control (not recorded which). The chain couples TRBV6-1 to TRBJ1-1, with 8 junctional bases fitting TRBD1. The sample consisted of whole blood, taken at baseline. The nucleotide sequence reads as follows: TGTGCCAGCAGTGGCGCCTTCGACAGGGGCATGAACACTGAAGCTTTCTTT. Its translation reads: CASSGAFDRGMNTEAFF.